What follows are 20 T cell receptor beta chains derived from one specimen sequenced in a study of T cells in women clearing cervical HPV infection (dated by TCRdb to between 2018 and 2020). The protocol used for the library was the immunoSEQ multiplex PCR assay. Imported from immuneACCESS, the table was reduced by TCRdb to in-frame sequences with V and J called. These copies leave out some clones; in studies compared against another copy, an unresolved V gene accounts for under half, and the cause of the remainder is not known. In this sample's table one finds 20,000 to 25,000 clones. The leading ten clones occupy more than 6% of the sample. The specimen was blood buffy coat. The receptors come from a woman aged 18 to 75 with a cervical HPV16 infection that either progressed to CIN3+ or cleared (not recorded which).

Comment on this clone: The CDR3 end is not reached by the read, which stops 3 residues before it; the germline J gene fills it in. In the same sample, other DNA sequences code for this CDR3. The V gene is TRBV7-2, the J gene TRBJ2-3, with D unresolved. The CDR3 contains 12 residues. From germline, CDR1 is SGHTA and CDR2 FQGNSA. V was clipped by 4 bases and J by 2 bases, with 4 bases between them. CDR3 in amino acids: CASSSVTDTQYF. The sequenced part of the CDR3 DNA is TGTGCCAGCAGCTCTGTCACAGATACG.

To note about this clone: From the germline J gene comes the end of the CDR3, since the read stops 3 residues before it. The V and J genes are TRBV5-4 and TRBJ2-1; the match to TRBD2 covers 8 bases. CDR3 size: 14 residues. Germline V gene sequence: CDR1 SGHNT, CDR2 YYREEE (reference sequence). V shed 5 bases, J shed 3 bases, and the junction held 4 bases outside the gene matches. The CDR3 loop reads CASSLGTSYNEQFF. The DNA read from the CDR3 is TGTGCCAGCAGTCTCGGGACTAGCTACAATGAG. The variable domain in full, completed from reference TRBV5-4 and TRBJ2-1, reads ETGVTQSPTHLIKTRGQQVTLRCSSQSGHNTVSWYQQALGQGPQFIFQYYREEENGRGNFPPRFSGLQFPNYSSELNVNALELDDSALYLCASSLGTSYNEQFFGPGTRLTVL.

The CDR3 loop is CASRVDEKLFF. The CDR3 bases that were read are TGTGCCAGCAGAGTAGATGAAAAA. V usage is TRBV2 and J usage is TRBJ1-4; D uncertain. The read terminates 3 residues ahead of where the CDR3 ends, so the germline J gene completes it. Germline values: CDR1 SNHLY, CDR2 FYNNEI. There are 11 residues in the CDR3. The V gene lost 6 bases and the J gene lost 6 bases, with 5 bases spanning the gap.

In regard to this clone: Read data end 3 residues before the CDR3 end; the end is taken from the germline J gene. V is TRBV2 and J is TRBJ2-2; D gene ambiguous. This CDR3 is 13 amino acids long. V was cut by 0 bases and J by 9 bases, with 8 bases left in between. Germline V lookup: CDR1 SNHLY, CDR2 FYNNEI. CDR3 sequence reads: CASSEASGWELFF. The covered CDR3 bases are TGTGCCAGCAGTGAAGCGTCAGGTTGGGAG.

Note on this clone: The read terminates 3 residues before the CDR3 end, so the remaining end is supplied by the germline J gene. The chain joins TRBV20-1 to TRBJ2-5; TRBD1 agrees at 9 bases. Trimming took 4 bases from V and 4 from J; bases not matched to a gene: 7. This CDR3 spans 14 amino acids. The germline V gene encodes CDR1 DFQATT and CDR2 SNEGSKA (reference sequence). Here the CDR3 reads CSAKGGQGAETQYF. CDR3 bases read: TGCAGTGCTAAGGGGGGACAGGGCGCAGAGACC.

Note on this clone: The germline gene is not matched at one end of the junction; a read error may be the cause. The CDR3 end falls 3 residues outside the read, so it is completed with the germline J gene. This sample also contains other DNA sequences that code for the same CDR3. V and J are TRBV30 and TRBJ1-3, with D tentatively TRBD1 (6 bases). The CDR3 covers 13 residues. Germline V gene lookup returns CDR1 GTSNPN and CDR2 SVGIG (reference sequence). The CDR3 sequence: CAWKAGAGNTIYF. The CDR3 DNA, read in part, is TGTGCCTGGAAGGCAGGGGCTGGAAACACA.

The CDR3 loop reads CASSPGGGNYGAFF. The sequenced part of the CDR3 DNA is TGTGCCAGCTCACCAGGAGGGGGTAACTATGGC. V gene TRBV18 combines with J gene TRBJ1-1, with TRBD1 as a possible D gene (6 bases). Read coverage stops 3 residues before the CDR3 terminus; the germline J gene supplies the remainder. Germline CDR1 reads KGHSH; CDR2 reads LQKENI. The CDR3 is 14 residues long.

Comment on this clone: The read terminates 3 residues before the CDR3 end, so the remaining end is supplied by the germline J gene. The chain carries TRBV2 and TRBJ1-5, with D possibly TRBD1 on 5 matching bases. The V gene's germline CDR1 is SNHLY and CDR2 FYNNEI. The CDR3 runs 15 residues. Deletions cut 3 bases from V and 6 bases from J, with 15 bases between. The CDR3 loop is CASSDGFSRGQPQHF. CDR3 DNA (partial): TGTGCCAGCAGTGATGGGTTCTCAAGGGGTCAGCCC.

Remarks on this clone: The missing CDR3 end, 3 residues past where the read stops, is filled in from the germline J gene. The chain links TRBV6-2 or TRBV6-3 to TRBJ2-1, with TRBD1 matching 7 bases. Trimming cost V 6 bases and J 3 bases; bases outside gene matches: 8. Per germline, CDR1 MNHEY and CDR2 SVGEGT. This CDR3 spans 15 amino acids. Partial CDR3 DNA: TGTGCCAGCAGAGCCGGGACAGACCACTACAATGAG. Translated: CASRAGTDHYNE. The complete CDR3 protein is CASRAGTDHYNEQFF.

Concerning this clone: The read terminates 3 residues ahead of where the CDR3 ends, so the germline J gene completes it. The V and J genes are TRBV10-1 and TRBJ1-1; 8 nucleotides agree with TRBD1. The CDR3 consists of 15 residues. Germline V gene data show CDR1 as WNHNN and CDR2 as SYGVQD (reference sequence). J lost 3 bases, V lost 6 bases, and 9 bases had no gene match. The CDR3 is CASSVLQGVDTEAFF. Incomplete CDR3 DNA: TGCGCCAGCAGCGTACTACAGGGGGTGGACACTGAA.

CDR3 DNA, as far as it was read: TGTGCCAGCAGCTCTGGACTAGAGCCCTACAATGAG. Amino acids: CASSSGLEPYNE. The whole CDR3 protein is CASSSGLEPYNEQFF. The V call is TRBV6-2 or TRBV6-3, the J call TRBJ2-1, with 7 positions matching TRBD2. The CDR3 is cut off 3 residues early in the read; its end comes from the germline J gene. The CDR3 totals 15 residues. The V gene end was trimmed by 6 bases and the J gene end by 2 bases; junction bases not matched to a gene: 7. Germline V gene data show CDR1 as MNHEY and CDR2 as SVGEGT.

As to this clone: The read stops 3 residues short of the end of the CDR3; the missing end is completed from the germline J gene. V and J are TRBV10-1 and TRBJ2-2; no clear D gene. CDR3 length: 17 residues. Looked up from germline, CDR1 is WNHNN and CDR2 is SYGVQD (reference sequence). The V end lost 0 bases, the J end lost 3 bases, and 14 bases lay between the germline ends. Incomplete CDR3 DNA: TGCGCCAGCAGTGAGTCGAAGGGTCAGCTTCACACCGGGGAG. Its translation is CASSESKGQLHTGE. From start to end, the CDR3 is CASSESKGQLHTGELFF.

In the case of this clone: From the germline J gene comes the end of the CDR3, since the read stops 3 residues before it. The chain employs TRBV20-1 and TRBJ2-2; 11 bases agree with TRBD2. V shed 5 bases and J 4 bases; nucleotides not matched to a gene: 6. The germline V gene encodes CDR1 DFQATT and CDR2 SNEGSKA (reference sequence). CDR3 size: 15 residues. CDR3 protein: CSALTSGKITGELFF. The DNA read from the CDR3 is TGCAGTGCTTTGACTAGCGGGAAAATCACCGGGGAG.

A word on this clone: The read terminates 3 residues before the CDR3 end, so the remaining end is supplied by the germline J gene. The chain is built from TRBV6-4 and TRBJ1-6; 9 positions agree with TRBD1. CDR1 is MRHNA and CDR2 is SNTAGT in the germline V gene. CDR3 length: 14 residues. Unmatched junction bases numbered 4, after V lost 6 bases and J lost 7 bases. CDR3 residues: CASRRTGDNSPLHF. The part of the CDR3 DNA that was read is TGTGCCAGCAGAAGGACAGGGGACAATTCACCC.

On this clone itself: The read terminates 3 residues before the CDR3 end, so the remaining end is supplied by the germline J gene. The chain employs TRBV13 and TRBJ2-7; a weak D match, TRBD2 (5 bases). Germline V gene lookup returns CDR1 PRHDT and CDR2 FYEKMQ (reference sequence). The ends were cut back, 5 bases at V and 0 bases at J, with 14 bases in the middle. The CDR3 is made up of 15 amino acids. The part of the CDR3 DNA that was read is TGTGCCAGCAGCCCCTACTCGGGGAGCTCCTACGAG. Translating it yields CASSPYSGSSYE. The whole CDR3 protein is CASSPYSGSSYEQYF.

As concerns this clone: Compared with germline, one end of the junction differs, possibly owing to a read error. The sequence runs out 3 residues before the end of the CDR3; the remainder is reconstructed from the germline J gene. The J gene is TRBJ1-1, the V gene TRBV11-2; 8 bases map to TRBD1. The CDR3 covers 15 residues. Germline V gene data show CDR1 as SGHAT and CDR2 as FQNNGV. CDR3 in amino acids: CASSLETGANTEAFF. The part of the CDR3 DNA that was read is TGTGCCAGCAGTTTAGAGACAGGGGCGAACACTGAA. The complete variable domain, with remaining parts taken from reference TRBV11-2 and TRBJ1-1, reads EAGVAQSPRYKIIEKRQSVAFWCNPISGHATLYWYQQILGQGPKLLIQFQNNGVVDDSQLPKDRFSAERLKGVDSTLKIQPAKLEDSAVYLCASSLETGANTEAFFGQGTRLTVV.

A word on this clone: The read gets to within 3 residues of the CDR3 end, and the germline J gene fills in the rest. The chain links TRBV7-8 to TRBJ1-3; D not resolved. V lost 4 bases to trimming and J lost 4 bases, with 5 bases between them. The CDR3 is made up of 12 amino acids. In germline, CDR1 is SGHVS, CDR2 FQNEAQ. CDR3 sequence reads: CASSSLGNTIYF. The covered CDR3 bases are TGTGCCAGCAGCTCACTGGGAAACACC. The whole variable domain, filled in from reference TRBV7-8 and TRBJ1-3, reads GAGVSQSPRYKVAKRGQDVALRCDPISGHVSLFWYQQALGQGPEFLTYFQNEAQLDKSGLPSDRFFAERPEGSVSTLKIQRTQQEDSAVYLCASSSLGNTIYFGEGSWLTVV.

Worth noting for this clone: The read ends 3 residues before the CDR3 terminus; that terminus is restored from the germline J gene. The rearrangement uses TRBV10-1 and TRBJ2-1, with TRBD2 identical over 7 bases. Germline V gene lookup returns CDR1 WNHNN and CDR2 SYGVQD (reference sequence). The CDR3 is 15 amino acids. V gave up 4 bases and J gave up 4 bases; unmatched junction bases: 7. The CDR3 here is CASSGLAERYNEQFF. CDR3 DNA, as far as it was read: TGCGCCAGCAGTGGTCTAGCGGAGCGTTACAATGAG.

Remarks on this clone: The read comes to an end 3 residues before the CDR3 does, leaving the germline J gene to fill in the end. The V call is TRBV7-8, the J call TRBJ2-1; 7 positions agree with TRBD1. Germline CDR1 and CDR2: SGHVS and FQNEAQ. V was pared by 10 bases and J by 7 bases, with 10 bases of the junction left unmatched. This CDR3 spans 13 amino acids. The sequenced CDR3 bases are TGTGCCACCAATAGGGACAGCTATAATGAG. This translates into CATNRDSYNE. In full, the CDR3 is CATNRDSYNEQFF. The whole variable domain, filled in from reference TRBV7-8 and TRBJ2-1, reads GAGVSQSPRYKVAKRGQDVALRCDPISGHVSLFWYQQALGQGPEFLTYFQNEAQLDKSGLPSDRFFAERPEGSVSTLKIQRTQQEDSAVYLCATNRDSYNEQFFGPGTRLTVL.

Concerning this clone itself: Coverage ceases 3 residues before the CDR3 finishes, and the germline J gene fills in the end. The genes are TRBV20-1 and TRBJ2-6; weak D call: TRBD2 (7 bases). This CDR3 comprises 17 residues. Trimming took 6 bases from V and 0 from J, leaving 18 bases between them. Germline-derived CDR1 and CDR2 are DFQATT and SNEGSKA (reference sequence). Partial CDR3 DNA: TGCAGTGCCGGGGGGCAGGGTTTCCTCTCTGGGGCCAACGTC. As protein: CSAGGQGFLSGANV. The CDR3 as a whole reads CSAGGQGFLSGANVLTF.